This T cell receptor (beta chain) was observed in a study of blood T cells in healthy people across ages. A second PCR of about 7 to 11 cycles used a sample-barcoded 5' primer and a J-beta primer mix. TCRdb reanalysed the 5' RACE reads using MiXCR and keeps one entry per CDR3 protein. The data show approximately 680,000 distinct CDR3 sequences, with about a third seen just once and over 15% held by the top ten. Sample donors were healthy Caucasian individuals that came from Russia, aged roughly 6 to 95. Material for sequencing was blood. The receptor was isolated from a woman older than 75 in good health.

CDR3 DNA sequence: TGCGCCAGCAGCCAAGATATTGTCAGGGACCATGATGAAAAACTGTTTTTT. It yields the protein CASSQDIVRDHDEKLFF. The chain combines TRBV4-3 with TRBJ1-4; a weak D match, TRBD1 (5 bases). The CDR3 covers 17 residues. The ends were cut back, 0 bases at V and 6 bases at J, with 17 bases in the middle. The germline gives CDR1 LGHNA, CDR2 YSLEER.